The clone carrying this TCR beta chain was picked up many times. In each sample, at least 7 million PBMCs were isolated. PCR was performed a second time for about 7 to 12 cycles using a sample-barcoded 5' primer and a J-beta primer mix. In TCRdb, the 5' RACE reads were re-called with MiXCR into one record per CDR3 protein. The sample holds about 1 million distinct CDR3 sequences; less than 50% are singletons and the top ten take approximately 20%. Germline V CDR1 and CDR2: SGHTA, FQGNSA. CDR3 length: 15 residues. Trimming removed 5 bases from V and 4 bases from J; junction bases left unmatched: 8. This entry comes from a study of blood T cells in healthy people across ages.

The V and J genes are TRBV7-2 and TRBJ2-1; 7 bases align to TRBD2. This TCR was recovered from a woman aged 60-75 years in good health. The sample consisted of blood. Here the CDR3 DNA reads TGTGCCAGCAGCATACAGGCCGGGGGGTACAATGAGCAGTTCTTC. Protein product: CASSIQAGGYNEQFF.